This T cell receptor (beta chain) derives from a study of beta chain features in type 1 diabetes. Expressed TCRB transcripts were sequenced because the isolated RNA had all been reverse transcribed beforehand. TCRdb keeps only in-frame clones here, not all; method: immunoSEQ multiplex PCR. The data show some 500,000 clones, about an eighth seen once. The CDR3 sequence is 14 residues long. Germline V gene lookup returns CDR1 MNHEY and CDR2 SVGAGI. J gave up 5 bases and V 5 bases, and 4 bases lay outside the gene matches. This clone was counted only a few times. The sequence came from a woman under 30 in good health. The chain couples TRBV6-5 to TRBJ2-3, with TRBD1 identical over 10 bases. Sample: naive CD4+ T cells from blood. The DNA for the CDR3 is TGTGCCAGCAGTCTAGACAGGGGGCAAGATACGCAGTATTTT. This gives the protein CASSLDRGQDTQYF.